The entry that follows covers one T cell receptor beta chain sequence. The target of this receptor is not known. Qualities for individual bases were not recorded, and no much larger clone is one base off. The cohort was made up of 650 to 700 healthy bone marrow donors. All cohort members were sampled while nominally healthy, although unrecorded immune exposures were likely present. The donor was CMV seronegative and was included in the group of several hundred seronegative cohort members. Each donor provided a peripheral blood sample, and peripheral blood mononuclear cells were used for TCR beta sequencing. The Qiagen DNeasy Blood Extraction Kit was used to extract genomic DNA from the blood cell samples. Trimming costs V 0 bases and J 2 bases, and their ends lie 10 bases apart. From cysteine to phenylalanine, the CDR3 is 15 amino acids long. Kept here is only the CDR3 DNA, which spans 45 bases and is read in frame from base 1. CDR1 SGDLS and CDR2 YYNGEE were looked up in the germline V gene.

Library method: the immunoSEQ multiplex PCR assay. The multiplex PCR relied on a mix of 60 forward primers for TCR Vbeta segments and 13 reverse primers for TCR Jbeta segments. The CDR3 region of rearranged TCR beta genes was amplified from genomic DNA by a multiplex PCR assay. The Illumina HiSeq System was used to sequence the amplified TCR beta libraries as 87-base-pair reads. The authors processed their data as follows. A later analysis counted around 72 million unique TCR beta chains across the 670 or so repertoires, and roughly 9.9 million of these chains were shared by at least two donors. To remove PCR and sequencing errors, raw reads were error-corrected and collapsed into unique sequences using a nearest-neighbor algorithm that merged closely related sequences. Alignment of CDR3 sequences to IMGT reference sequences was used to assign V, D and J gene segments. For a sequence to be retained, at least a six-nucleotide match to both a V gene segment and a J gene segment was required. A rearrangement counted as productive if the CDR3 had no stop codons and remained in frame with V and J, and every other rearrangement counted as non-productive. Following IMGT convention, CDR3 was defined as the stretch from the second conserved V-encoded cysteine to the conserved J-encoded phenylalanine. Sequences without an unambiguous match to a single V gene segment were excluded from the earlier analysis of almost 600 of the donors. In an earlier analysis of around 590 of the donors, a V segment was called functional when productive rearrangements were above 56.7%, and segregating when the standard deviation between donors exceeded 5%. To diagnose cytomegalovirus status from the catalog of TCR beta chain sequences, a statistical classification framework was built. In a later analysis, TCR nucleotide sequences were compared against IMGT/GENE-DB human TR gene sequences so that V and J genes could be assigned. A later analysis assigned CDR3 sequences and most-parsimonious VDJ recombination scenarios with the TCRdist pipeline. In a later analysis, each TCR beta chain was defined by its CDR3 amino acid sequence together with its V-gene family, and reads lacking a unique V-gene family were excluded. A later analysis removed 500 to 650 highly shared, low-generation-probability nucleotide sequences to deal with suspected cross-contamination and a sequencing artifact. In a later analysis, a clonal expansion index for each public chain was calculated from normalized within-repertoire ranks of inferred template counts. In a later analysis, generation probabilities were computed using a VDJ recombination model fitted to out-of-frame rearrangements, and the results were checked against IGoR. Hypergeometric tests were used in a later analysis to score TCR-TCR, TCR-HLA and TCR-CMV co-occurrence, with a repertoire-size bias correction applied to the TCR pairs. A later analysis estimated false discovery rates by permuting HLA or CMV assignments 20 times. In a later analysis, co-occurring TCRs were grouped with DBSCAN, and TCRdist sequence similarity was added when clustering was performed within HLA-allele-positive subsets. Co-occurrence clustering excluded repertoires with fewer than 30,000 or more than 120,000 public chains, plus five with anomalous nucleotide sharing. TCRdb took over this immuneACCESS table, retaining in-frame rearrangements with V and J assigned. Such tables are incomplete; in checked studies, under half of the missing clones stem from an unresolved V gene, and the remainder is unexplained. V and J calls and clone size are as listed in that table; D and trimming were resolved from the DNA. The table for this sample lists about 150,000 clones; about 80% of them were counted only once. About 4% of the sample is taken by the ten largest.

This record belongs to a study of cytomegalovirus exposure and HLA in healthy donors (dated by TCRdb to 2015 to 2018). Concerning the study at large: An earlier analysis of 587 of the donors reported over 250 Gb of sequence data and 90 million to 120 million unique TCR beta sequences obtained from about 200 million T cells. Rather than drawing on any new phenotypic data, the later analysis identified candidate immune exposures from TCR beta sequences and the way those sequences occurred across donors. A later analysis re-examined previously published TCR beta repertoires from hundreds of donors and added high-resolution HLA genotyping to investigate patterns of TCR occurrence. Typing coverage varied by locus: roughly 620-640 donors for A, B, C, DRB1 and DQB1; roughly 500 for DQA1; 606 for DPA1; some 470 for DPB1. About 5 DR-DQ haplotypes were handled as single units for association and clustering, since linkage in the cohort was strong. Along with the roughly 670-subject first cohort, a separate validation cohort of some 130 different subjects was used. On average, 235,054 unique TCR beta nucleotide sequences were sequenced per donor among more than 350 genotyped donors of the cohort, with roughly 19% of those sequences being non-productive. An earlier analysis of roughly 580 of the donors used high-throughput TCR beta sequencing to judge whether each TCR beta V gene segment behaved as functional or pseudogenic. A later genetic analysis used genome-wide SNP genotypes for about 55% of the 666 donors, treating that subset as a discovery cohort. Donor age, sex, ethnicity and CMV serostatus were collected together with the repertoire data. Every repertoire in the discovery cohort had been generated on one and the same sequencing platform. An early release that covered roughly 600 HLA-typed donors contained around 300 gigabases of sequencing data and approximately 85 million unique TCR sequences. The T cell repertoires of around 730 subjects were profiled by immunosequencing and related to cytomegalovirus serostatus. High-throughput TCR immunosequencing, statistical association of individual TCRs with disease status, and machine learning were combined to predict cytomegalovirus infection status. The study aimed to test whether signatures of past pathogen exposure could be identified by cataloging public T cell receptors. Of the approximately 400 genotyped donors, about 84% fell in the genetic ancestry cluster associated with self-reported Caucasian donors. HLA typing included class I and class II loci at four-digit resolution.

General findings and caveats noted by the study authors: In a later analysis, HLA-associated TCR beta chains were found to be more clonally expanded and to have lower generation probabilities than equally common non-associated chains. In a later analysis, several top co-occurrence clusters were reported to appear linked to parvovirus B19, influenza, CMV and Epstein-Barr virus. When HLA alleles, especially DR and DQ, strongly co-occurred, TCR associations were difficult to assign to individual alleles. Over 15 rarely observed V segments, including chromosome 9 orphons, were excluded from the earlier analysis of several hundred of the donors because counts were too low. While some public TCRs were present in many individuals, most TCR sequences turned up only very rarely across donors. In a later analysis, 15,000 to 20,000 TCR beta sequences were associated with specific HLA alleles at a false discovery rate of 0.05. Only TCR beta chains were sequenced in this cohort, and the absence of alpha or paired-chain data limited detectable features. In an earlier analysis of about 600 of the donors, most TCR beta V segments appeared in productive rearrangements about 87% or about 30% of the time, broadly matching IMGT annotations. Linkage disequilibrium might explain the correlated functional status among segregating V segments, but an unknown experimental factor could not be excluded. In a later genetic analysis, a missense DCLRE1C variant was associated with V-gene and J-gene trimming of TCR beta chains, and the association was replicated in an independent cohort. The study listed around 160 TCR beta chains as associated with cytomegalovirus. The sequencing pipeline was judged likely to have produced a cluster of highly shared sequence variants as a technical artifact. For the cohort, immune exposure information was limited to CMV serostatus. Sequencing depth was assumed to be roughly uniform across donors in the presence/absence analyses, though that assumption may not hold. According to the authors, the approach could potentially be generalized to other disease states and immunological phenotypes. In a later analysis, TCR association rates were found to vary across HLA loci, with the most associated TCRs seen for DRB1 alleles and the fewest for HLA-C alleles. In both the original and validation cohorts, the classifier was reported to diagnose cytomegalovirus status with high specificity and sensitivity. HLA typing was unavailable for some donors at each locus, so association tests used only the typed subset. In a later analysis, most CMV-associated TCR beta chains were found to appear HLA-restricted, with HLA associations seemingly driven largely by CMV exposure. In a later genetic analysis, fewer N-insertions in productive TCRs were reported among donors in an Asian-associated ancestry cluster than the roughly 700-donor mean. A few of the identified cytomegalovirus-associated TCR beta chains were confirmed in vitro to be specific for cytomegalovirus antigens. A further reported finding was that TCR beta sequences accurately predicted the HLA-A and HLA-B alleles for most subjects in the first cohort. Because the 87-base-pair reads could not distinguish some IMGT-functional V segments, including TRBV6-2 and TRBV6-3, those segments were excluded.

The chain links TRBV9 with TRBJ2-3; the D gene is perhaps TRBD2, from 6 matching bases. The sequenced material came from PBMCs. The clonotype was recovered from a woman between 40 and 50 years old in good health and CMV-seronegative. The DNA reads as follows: TGTGCCAGCAGCGTAGTCGGGGGTCACACAGATACGCAGTATTTT. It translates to CASSVVGGHTDTQYF.